The 13 T cell receptor beta chains presented below share a single source sample, sequenced in a study of post-analysis software for immune sequencing data (dated by TCRdb to the mid-2010s). What the study reported, not specific to this receptor: Patients showed significantly higher frequencies than controls for a handful of TRBV segments, among them TRBV5-6, TRBV5-1 and TRBV20-1.

Receptors were amplified or captured by PCR. Data came from an Illumina HiSeq 2500. Unique molecular identifiers were incorporated into TCR beta cDNA libraries to reduce PCR and sequencing biases. TCRdb took the public reads, trimmed them with fastp at Q25, ran MiXCR for clone calling and kept in-frame beta chains. When rows share a CDR3 protein, they turn into one entry using the most common DNA and genes. This sample comprises some 690,000 distinct CDR3 sequences, roughly 27% of them detected only once. Together, the top ten hold roughly 0.54% of the sample. What these receptors recognize is not known. Sequenced material: blood. The source is a girl aged 10 to 17 with multiple sclerosis.

This clonotype was seen a few times. V gene TRBV27 combines with J gene TRBJ1-2; D might be TRBD1 (5 bases). The CDR3 loop spans 13 amino acids. Germline-derived CDR1 and CDR2 are MNHEY and SMNVEV (reference sequence). Trimming pared 6 bases from V and 4 bases from J, leaving 12 bases between. The CDR3 reads CASSPGPFYGYTF. The CDR3 DNA sequence: TGTGCCAGCAGCCCGGGACCCTTCTATGGCTACACCTTC.

The rearrangement links TRBV29-1 to TRBJ2-5; D unresolved. V lost 7 bases to trimming and J lost 7 bases, with 16 bases between them. Germline V gene lookup returns CDR1 SQVTM and CDR2 ANQGSEA. This CDR3 is 12 amino acids long. CDR3 bases: TGCAGCGCCAAACATGGGGAAGGGACCCAGTACTTC. It is translated as CSAKHGEGTQYF.

This clonotype was observed a handful of times. This chain connects TRBV20-1 to TRBJ2-7; 7 bases match TRBD2. CDR3 size: 13 residues. Germline trimming cut 4 bases from V and 7 bases from J; bases unmatched to any gene: 10. In germline, CDR1 is DFQATT, CDR2 SNEGSKA (reference sequence). The CDR3 DNA reads TGCAGTGCTACGGGAGGTACTTACAATGAGCAGTACTTC. This sequence encodes CSATGGTYNEQYF.

The CDR3 region has the DNA TGCAGTGCTAGACTGGGAGTACTCACGGATACGCAGTATTTT. Its protein is CSARLGVLTDTQYF. The rearrangement joins TRBV20-1 to TRBJ2-3; weak D call: TRBD2 (5 bases). V lost 2 bases, J lost 6 bases, and 15 bases lay in between. CDR3 length: 14 residues. Germline assignment: CDR1 DFQATT and CDR2 SNEGSKA (reference sequence).

This clonotype came up a few times. The chain joins TRBV7-2 to TRBJ2-1, with 9 nucleotides matching TRBD2. In germline, CDR1 is SGHTA, CDR2 FQGNSA. With 3 bases clipped from V and 9 bases from J, the junction kept 9 bases outside the gene matches. The length of the CDR3 is 15 residues. CDR3 amino acids: CASSFRVAGASEQFF. CDR3 DNA: TGTGCCAGCAGCTTTAGGGTAGCGGGAGCAAGTGAGCAGTTCTTC.

This chain connects TRBV28 to TRBJ2-1, with D possibly TRBD2 on 6 matching bases. Germline V gives CDR1 MDHEN, CDR2 SYDVKM. CDR3 length: 14 amino acids. V dropped 8 bases and J dropped 4 bases, with 15 bases sitting between them. The CDR3 coding sequence is TGTGCCAGCCGCGGGACTCTTTATTACAATGAGCAGTTCTTC. Translation gives CASRGTLYYNEQFF.

This clonotype came up many times. The gene calls are TRBV7-2 and TRBJ1-2; 9 nucleotides agree with TRBD1. J was trimmed by 6 bases and V by 6 bases; bases with no gene match: 8. CDR1 and CDR2 from the germline V gene are SGHTA and FQGNSA. The CDR3 length is 14 residues. The CDR3 DNA follows: TGTGCCAGCAGGAAAGGACAGGGGACCCATGGCTACACCTTC. Translation gives CASRKGQGTHGYTF.

This clonotype was seen at least ten times. This chain connects TRBV11-1 to TRBJ2-1; TRBD2 matches 13 bases. V dropped 3 bases and J dropped 6; count of bases not matched to a gene: 20. Looked up from germline, CDR1 is SGHAT and CDR2 is FQDESV (reference sequence). This CDR3 comprises 21 residues. The DNA of the CDR3 is TGTGCCAGCAGCTTCCTGGTGGGGACTAGCGGGACCATGGGGGTAGTCAATGAGCAGTTCTTC. It is translated as CASSFLVGTSGTMGVVNEQFF.

This clonotype turned up a few times. The J gene is TRBJ2-4, the V gene TRBV10-3; no clear D gene. The ends were cut back, 0 bases at V and 1 base at J, with 13 bases in the middle. Germline V gene data show CDR1 as ENHRY and CDR2 as SYGVKD. The CDR3 is 17 residues long. DNA of the CDR3: TGTGCCATCAGTGAGTCGAAAGCAGACTCCGCCAAAAACATTCAGTACTTC. It codes for CAISESKADSAKNIQYF.

Remarks on this clonotype: A junction boundary mismatches the germline segment, possibly from a read error. As DNA, the CDR3 is TGTGCTAGCAGCTTAAGCCCTAATACCGGGGAGCTGTTTTTT. Amino acids: CASSLSPNTGELFF. The V call is TRBV7-7, the J call TRBJ2-2; D gene unclear. The CDR3 has 14 amino acids. Germline CDR1 reads SSHAT; CDR2 reads FNYEAQ (reference sequence).

This clonotype was observed many times. The rearrangement joins TRBV14 to TRBJ2-5; 7 bases are shared with TRBD2. V was clipped by 4 bases and J by 8 bases; unmatched bases: 13. This CDR3 has 15 amino acids. Germline loops: CDR1 SGHDN, CDR2 FVKESK. The CDR3 sequence is CASSPFQGPGLTQYF. The CDR3 DNA is TGTGCCAGCAGCCCTTTCCAAGGTCCGGGACTAACCCAGTACTTC. Combining the CDR3 with reference TRBV14 and TRBJ2-5 gives the whole variable domain EAGVTQFPSHSVIEKGQTVTLRCDPISGHDNLYWYRRVMGKEIKFLLHFVKESKQDESGMPNNRFLAERTGGTYSTLKVQPAELEDSGVYFCASSPFQGPGLTQYFGPGTRLLVL.

V usage is TRBV6-2 or TRBV6-3 and J usage is TRBJ2-4; the D is unclear. TRBJ2-7 explains the end of the DNA better; the J call may be wrong. Germline assignment: CDR1 MNHEY and CDR2 SVGEGT. The CDR3 loop spans 15 amino acids. In DNA, the CDR3 is TGTGCCAGCAGTTACCGGAACACTGCTACCTACGAGCAGTACTTC. It codes for CASSYRNTATYEQYF.

The chain couples TRBV20-1 to TRBJ2-1, with D tentatively TRBD2 (6 bases). Germline V gene sequence: CDR1 DFQATT, CDR2 SNEGSKA (reference sequence). The CDR3 is 12 amino acids. V was trimmed by 7 bases and J by 6 bases, leaving 13 bases between them. CDR3 DNA sequence: TGCAGTGGGGAGGACCCTATCAATGAGCAGTTCTTC. Its translation: CSGEDPINEQFF.